The rows below give T cell receptor beta chains drawn from one sample of a study of vaccination effects on CD4 cells after COVID-19. The antigens these receptors bind are not known. Method: immunoSEQ multiplex PCR; TCRdb's copy keeps in-frame clones and lacks some. The sample consists of fewer than 30,000 clones, 75% to 85% of them appearing once. Source: CD4+ T cells from PBMCs cultured with SARS-CoV-2 spike peptides, taken before COVID-19 vaccination. These TCRs come from a human donor who received a COVID-19 vaccine. The CDR3 runs from the conserved cysteine through the conserved F or W. Each record gives: V gene, J gene, D gene, clone size, CDR3 protein, CDR3 DNA. The D gene is left open where the match is weak. A clone size is listed for some rows: how often the clone was seen (once, few, many), or a class if it is expanded.

TRBV6-1,TRBJ2-5,.,few,CASSWSQETQYF,TGTGCCAGCAGTTGGAGCCAAGAGACCCAGTACTTC
TRBV14,TRBJ2-1,TRBD2,.,CASSQASGGPYNEQFF,TGTGCCAGCAGCCAGGCTAGCGGGGGACCCTACAATGAGCAGTTCTTC
TRBV19,TRBJ1-2,.,few,CASSIGIGQPYGYTF,TGTGCCAGTAGTATAGGAATCGGACAGCCTTATGGCTACACCTTC
TRBV27,TRBJ1-2,.,.,CAGLKTGTLTNYGYTF,TGTGCCGGCCTGAAAACCGGGACCCTTACTAACTATGGCTACACCTTC
TRBV11-2,TRBJ2-5,TRBD2,.,CASSDQRGLGETQYF,TGTGCCAGCAGCGACCAGCGGGGGCTAGGGGAGACCCAGTACTTC
TRBV2,TRBJ2-7,.,.,CATLKPGTGPYEQYF,TGTGCCACACTGAAACCCGGGACGGGTCCCTACGAGCAGTACTTC
TRBV27,TRBJ1-6,TRBD1,.,CASSLDRGSSYNSPLHF,TGTGCCAGCAGTTTGGACAGGGGGAGCTCCTATAATTCACCCCTCCACTTT
TRBV3-1/TRBV3-2,TRBJ1-4,.,.,CASSQEGGGPTTNEKLFF,TGTGCCAGCAGCCAAGAAGGCGGGGGTCCAACAACTAATGAAAAACTGTTTTTT
TRBV27,TRBJ1-5,.,.,CASSGRQPQHF,TGTGCCTCCTCGGGGAGGCAGCCCCAGCATTTT
TRBV12-5,TRBJ2-3,.,.,CASGLKGSTDTQYF,TGTGCTAGTGGTCTAAAAGGGAGCACAGATACGCAGTATTTT
TRBV11-1,TRBJ2-2,.,.,CASSSDPNTGELFF,TGTGCCAGCAGCTCGGACCCGAACACCGGGGAGCTGTTTTTT
TRBV3-1/TRBV3-2,TRBJ2-4,.,.,CASGGPMNIQYF,TGTGCCAGCGGGGGGCCCATGAACATTCAGTACTTC
TRBV4-1,TRBJ2-7,TRBD2,few,CASSQLEEWDYLPEQYF,TGCGCCAGCAGCCAGCTCGAGGAATGGGACTATCTCCCTGAGCAGTACTTC
TRBV10-3,TRBJ2-7,TRBD1,.,CAISWTGPSEQYF,TGTGCCATCAGTTGGACAGGACCGAGCGAGCAGTACTTC
TRBV27,TRBJ1-1,.,.,CASSLRYKNTEAFF,TGTGCCAGCAGTCTTAGGTACAAGAACACTGAAGCTTTCTTT
TRBV5-6,TRBJ1-4,.,.,CASSPRRTVGEKLFF,TGTGCCAGCAGCCCGCGACGCACAGTCGGGGAAAAACTGTTTTTT
TRBV13,TRBJ2-7,TRBD1,once,CASRGNRGPWTYEQYF,TGTGCCAGCAGGGGAAACAGGGGACCCTGGACTTACGAGCAGTACTTC
TRBV12-3/TRBV12-4,TRBJ1-1,.,.,CASSLWGSTEAFF,TGTGCCAGCAGTTTATGGGGATCCACTGAAGCTTTCTTT
TRBV5-1,TRBJ2-3,.,.,CSTGWTERTDTQYF,TGCTCTACGGGGTGGACGGAACGCACAGATACGCAGTATTTT
TRBV30,TRBJ1-2,.,few,CAWSVKGGYGYTF,TGTGCCTGGAGTGTAAAGGGGGGCTATGGCTACACCTTC
TRBV25-1,TRBJ1-6,.,.,CASSEYGVVGYNSPLHF,TGTGCCAGCAGTGAATACGGGGTCGTGGGCTATAATTCACCCCTCCACTTT
TRBV6-1,TRBJ1-1,.,.,CASSEEIMNTEAFF,TGTGCCAGCAGTGAAGAGATCATGAACACTGAAGCTTTCTTT
TRBV29-1,TRBJ2-1,.,.,CSVEEGQKYYNEQFF,TGCAGCGTTGAGGAGGGACAGAAGTACTACAATGAGCAGTTCTTC
TRBV2,TRBJ1-5,.,.,CASSESGNQPQHF,TGTGCCAGCAGTGAATCCGGCAATCAGCCCCAGCATTTT
TRBV10-3,TRBJ2-7,TRBD1,.,CAISAQGAGEQYF,TGTGCCATCAGTGCCCAGGGGGCGGGAGAGCAGTACTTC
TRBV7-7,TRBJ2-5,.,.,CASSLSARETQYF,TGTGCTAGCAGCTTAAGCGCGAGAGAGACCCAGTACTTC
TRBV12-3/TRBV12-4,TRBJ2-7,.,.,CASSLGILYEQYF,TGTGCCAGCAGCCTTGGGATACTCTACGAGCAGTACTTC
TRBV28,TRBJ2-7,TRBD1,.,CASSPPGQGAEQYF,TGTGCCAGCAGTCCACCGGGACAGGGAGCGGAGCAGTACTTC
TRBV5-5,TRBJ1-2,.,.,CASSLATANYGYTF,TGTGCCAGCAGCTTAGCCACAGCTAACTATGGCTACACCTTC
TRBV2,TRBJ1-1,.,.,CASSELYNGAFF,TGTGCCAGCAGTGAATTGTATAACGGAGCTTTCTTT
TRBV9,TRBJ1-2,.,.,CASSVGPTGRGLDYGYTF,TGTGCCAGCAGCGTGGGGCCCACAGGGAGGGGACTGGACTATGGCTACACCTTC
TRBV9,TRBJ1-2,.,.,CASSTRQDPVYGYTF,TGTGCCAGCAGCACTCGACAGGACCCTGTCTATGGCTACACCTTC
TRBV25-1,TRBJ2-5,TRBD1,.,CASSPGTGPHQETQYF,TGTGCCAGCAGTCCCGGGACAGGCCCCCATCAAGAGACCCAGTACTTC
TRBV2,TRBJ1-2,TRBD1,.,CASHAGQEIGGYTF,TGTGCCAGCCACGCCGGACAGGAAATAGGCGGCTACACCTTC
TRBV2,TRBJ1-3,.,.,CASRATGTGNTIYF,TGTGCCAGCAGGGCGACAGGTACTGGAAACACCATATATTTT
TRBV7-6,TRBJ2-2,TRBD2,.,CASSLVSLAGNTGELFF,TGTGCCAGCAGCTTAGTGAGCCTAGCGGGCAACACCGGGGAGCTGTTTTTT
TRBV15,TRBJ1-3,.,.,CATSRSLQNTIYF,TGTGCCACCAGCAGATCTCTCCAAAACACCATATATTTT
TRBV4-1,TRBJ1-1,.,once,CASSQGIWGLDTEAFF,TGCGCCAGCAGCCAAGGTATATGGGGTCTGGACACTGAAGCTTTCTTT
TRBV3-1/TRBV3-2,TRBJ2-4,TRBD2,.,CASSLRGTVNIQYF,TGTGCCAGCAGCTTGCGGGGGACCGTAAACATTCAGTACTTC
TRBV29-1,TRBJ1-2,.,once,CSVEDYAGVFNGYTF,TGCAGCGTTGAAGATTACGCAGGGGTTTTCAATGGCTACACCTTC
TRBV12-5,TRBJ2-1,TRBD1,.,CASGLRTGGSYNEQFF,TGTGCTAGTGGTTTGCGAACAGGGGGCTCCTACAATGAGCAGTTCTTC
TRBV5-8,TRBJ2-2,.,.,CASRNRIPNTGELFF,TGTGCCAGCAGAAACAGGATACCGAACACCGGGGAGCTGTTTTTT
TRBV28,TRBJ1-5,.,.,CASSPGYQPQHF,TGTGCCAGCAGCCCCGGTTATCAGCCCCAGCATTTT